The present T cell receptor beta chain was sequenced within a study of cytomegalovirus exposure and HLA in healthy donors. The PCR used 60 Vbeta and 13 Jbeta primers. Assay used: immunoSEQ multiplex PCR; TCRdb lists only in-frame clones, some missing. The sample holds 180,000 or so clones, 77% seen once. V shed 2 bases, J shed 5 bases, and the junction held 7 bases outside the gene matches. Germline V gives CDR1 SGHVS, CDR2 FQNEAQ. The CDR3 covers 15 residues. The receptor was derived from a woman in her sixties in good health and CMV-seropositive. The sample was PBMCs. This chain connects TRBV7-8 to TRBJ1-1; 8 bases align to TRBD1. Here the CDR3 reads CASSLWSRQGTEAFF. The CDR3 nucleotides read TGTGCCAGCAGCTTATGGTCGAGACAGGGGACTGAAGCTTTCTTT. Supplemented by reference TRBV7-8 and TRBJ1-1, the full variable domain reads GAGVSQSPRYKVAKRGQDVALRCDPISGHVSLFWYQQALGQGPEFLTYFQNEAQLDKSGLPSDRFFAERPEGSVSTLKIQRTQQEDSAVYLCASSLWSRQGTEAFFGQGTRLTVV.